The 2 T cell receptor beta chains presented below share a single source sample, sequenced in a study of blood T cell repertoires in COVID-19. Measured with immunoSEQ multiplex PCR; TCRdb has only the in-frame clones, and not every one. This table has about 260,000 clones, about 85% appearing once. Sequenced input: peripheral blood. The receptors were gathered from a human donor in a cohort sampled during active COVID-19.

The V gene is TRBV7-2, the J gene TRBJ2-7; TRBD1 might be the D (6 bases). The V gene lost 5 bases and the J gene lost 6 bases, with 14 bases spanning the gap. Germline CDR1 reads SGHTA; CDR2 reads FQGNSA. The CDR3 is 13 residues long. The CDR3 protein is CASSLTGLGEQYF. Written as DNA, the CDR3 is TGTGCCAGCAGCCTCACAGGGCTGGGCGAGCAGTACTTC.

This chain joins TRBV5-1 and TRBJ2-6; TRBD2 might be the D (5 bases). In germline, CDR1 is SGHRS, CDR2 YFSETQ. Deletions cut 3 bases from V and 2 bases from J, with 9 bases between. The CDR3 extends over 15 amino acids. The CDR3 DNA is TGCGCCAGCAGCTCGAGGGCAACTGGGGCCAACGTCCTGACTTTC. It specifies CASSSRATGANVLTF.